The T cell receptor beta chain described here comes from a study of blood T cell repertoires in COVID-19. TCRdb's table, derived via immunoSEQ multiplex PCR, lists solely in-frame clones and lacks some. The table lists 100,000 to 130,000 clones, 88% of them singletons, with over 2% in the top ten. This CDR3 is built from 17 residues. V gave up 3 bases and J gave up 0 bases, with 15 bases separating them. Germline V CDR1 and CDR2: LNHDA, SQIVND (reference sequence). The clonotype was recovered from a human donor in a cohort sampled during active COVID-19. Sequencing used peripheral blood. The V and J genes are TRBV19 and TRBJ1-3; no firm D call. The CDR3, as DNA: TGTGCCAGTAGTATTAGTTCGGCGGAATACTCTGGAAACACCATATATTTT. Its protein product is CASSISSAEYSGNTIYF.